Below, 32 T cell receptor beta chains from the same sample are listed, as sequenced in a study of regulatory T cells in long-lasting Graves disease. Researchers made TCR beta libraries by using iRepertoire HTBI primers and running Arm-PCR on CDR3 regions. A single record per CDR3 protein comes from TCRdb applying MiXCR to the multiplex PCR reads. The repertoire has roughly 500,000 distinct CDR3 sequences, 13% of them found once; the top ten carry 10%. The time point denotes: newly diagnosed GD, antithyroid drugs for less than 3 months. The TCR library was made from RNA extracted from PBMCs. The same specimen was also included in a second study, on T cells in Graves' hyperthyroidism and ophthalmopathy.

This material consisted of peripheral blood mononuclear cells (PBMCs), taken at new diagnosis, from a patient treated with antithyroid drugs. Receptors were obtained from a man aged 25 to 40 with Graves disease.

This clonotype has more than one count but fewer than ten. The genes are TRBV11-2 and TRBJ1-2, with no clear D. V lost 7 bases, J lost 4 bases, and 19 bases lay in between. This CDR3 region has 15 residues. Germline values: CDR1 SGHAT, CDR2 FQNNGV. CDR3 nucleotides: TGTGCCAGCAATACCAGTTACGCAGGACTCTATGGCTACACCTTC. Translation gives CASNTSYAGLYGYTF.

This clonotype was picked up many times. The rearrangement uses TRBV27 and TRBJ1-2, with TRBD1 matching over 7 bases. V dropped 5 bases and J dropped 5; count of bases not matched to a gene: 17. CDR1 is MNHEY, CDR2 SMNVEV, per germline (reference sequence). The CDR3 runs 17 residues. CDR3 nucleotides: TGTGCCAGCAGTAAGTCCGGGACAGCAAGCGACAATTATGGCTACACCTTC. The encoded protein is CASSKSGTASDNYGYTF.

This chain joins TRBV27 and TRBJ2-3, with 9 bases lining up with TRBD2. The CDR3 extends over 16 amino acids. The J segment lost 2 bases and the V segment lost 1 base, leaving 4 bases of the junction unmatched. The germline V gene encodes CDR1 MNHEY and CDR2 SMNVEV (reference sequence). CDR3 sequence: CASSLFPSGITDTQYF. CDR3 coding DNA: TGTGCCAGCAGTTTATTCCCTAGCGGGATCACAGATACGCAGTATTTT.

This clonotype turned up a few times. The chain is built from TRBV3-1 and TRBJ2-3; the match to TRBD2 covers 7 bases. Germline V gene lookup returns CDR1 LGHDT and CDR2 YNNKEL (reference sequence). The CDR3 consists of 15 residues. V lost 0 bases to trimming and J lost 8 bases; unmatched junction nucleotides: 8. The DNA for the CDR3 is TGTGCCAGCAGCCAAGAGACGGGAGGCCCGGGTACGCAGTATTTT. Amino acid sequence: CASSQETGGPGTQYF.

This clonotype was seen more than once but under ten times. The rearrangement links TRBV2 to TRBJ1-6; D possibly corresponds to TRBD1 (6 bases). Germline CDR1 reads SNHLY; CDR2 reads FYNNEI. The CDR3 spans 15 residues. V was shortened by 4 bases and J by 7 bases, with 14 bases between the two germline ends. The CDR3 loop reads CASSVGRGGNSPLHF. CDR3 nucleotide sequence: TGTGCCAGCAGTGTAGGCAGGGGCGGAAATTCACCCCTCCACTTT.

The rearrangement links TRBV5-1 to TRBJ1-1; 9 positions match TRBD1. The CDR3 spans 13 residues. Germline trimming cut 0 bases from V and 11 bases from J; bases unmatched to any gene: 5. CDR1 is SGHRS and CDR2 is YFSETQ in the germline V gene. The DNA for the CDR3 is TGCGCCAGCAGCTTGGAACAGGGGGCGCGGGCTTTCTTT. Protein sequence: CASSLEQGARAFF.

This chain connects TRBV7-9 to TRBJ2-1; unclear D gene. Trimming took off 2 bases at V and 9 bases at J, with 5 bases between the two ends. Germline loops: CDR1 SEHNR, CDR2 FQNEAQ (reference sequence). This CDR3 has 11 amino acids. The CDR3: CASSLSIEQFF. The DNA of the CDR3 is TGTGCCAGCAGCTTATCAATTGAGCAGTTCTTC.

This clonotype was counted many times. This chain uses TRBV12-3 or TRBV12-4 with TRBJ2-7; tentative D call: TRBD2 (5 bases). The V end lost 2 bases, the J end lost 5 bases, and 19 bases lay between the germline ends. This CDR3 has 16 residues. CDR3: CASSLTAVEASNEQYF. In DNA form, the CDR3 reads TGTGCCAGCAGTTTAACGGCAGTGGAGGCGTCCAACGAGCAGTACTTC.

The rearrangement uses TRBV3-1 and TRBJ1-4; D ambiguous. CDR3 length: 15 residues. Germline values: CDR1 LGHDT, CDR2 YNNKEL (reference sequence). With 1 base removed from V and 10 bases from J, the gap between germline ends came to 16 bases. CDR3 nucleotide sequence: TGTGCCAGCAGCCAAGGCGTATCAAACCGGGGAAAACTGTTTTTT. Translated, it gives CASSQGVSNRGKLFF.

The table lists this clonotype with many counts. The chain uses TRBV3-1 and TRBJ2-3; 11 bases map to TRBD2. CDR1 is LGHDT and CDR2 is YNNKEL in the germline V gene (reference sequence). V lost 1 base and J lost 5; bases outside the gene matches: 8. The CDR3 runs to 17 residues. In nucleotides, the CDR3 is TGTGCCAGCAGCCAAGGGGTCCTAGCGGGAGGAGGAGATACGCAGTATTTT. Amino acid sequence: CASSQGVLAGGGDTQYF.

There are many counts of this clonotype. The CDR3 is CASSDLNTEAFF. The CDR3, as DNA: TGTGCCAGCAGTGACTTGAACACTGAAGCTTTCTTT. This chain connects TRBV6-2 or TRBV6-3 to TRBJ1-1; D gene uncertain. Trimming left V 5 bases short and J 0 bases short, with 4 bases between. Germline loops: CDR1 MNHEY, CDR2 SVGEGT. The CDR3 totals 12 residues.

This clonotype was observed many times. The chain is built from TRBV5-1 and TRBJ1-2, with 10 nucleotides matching TRBD1. Germline values: CDR1 SGHRS, CDR2 YFSETQ. With V trimmed by 0 bases and J by 1 base, 9 bases remained unmatched. This CDR3 is built from 18 residues. For the CDR3, the DNA is TGCGCCAGCAGCTTGGGATGGGACAGGGGAGACGATAACTATGGCTACACCTTC. Protein: CASSLGWDRGDDNYGYTF. Looking up the rest from reference TRBV5-1 and TRBJ1-2 gives the full variable domain: KAGVTQTPRYLIKTRGQQVTLSCSPISGHRSVSWYQQTPGQGLQFLFEYFSETQRNKGNFPGRFSGRQFSNSRSEMNVSTLELGDSALYLCASSLGWDRGDDNYGYTFGSGTRLTVV.

Many counts were recorded for this clonotype. The genes are TRBV20-1 and TRBJ2-7; 13 positions agree with TRBD2. The germline V gene encodes CDR1 DFQATT and CDR2 SNEGSKA (reference sequence). This CDR3 has 16 amino acids. Unmatched junction bases numbered 8, after V lost 6 bases and J lost 0 bases. This CDR3 reads CSATGGTSGTSYEQYF. The DNA for the CDR3 is TGCAGTGCAACGGGCGGGACTAGCGGGACCTCCTACGAGCAGTACTTC.

Comment on this clonotype: It may be a read error: a sequence one base away is much more abundant. The conserved closing phenylalanine or tryptophan is absent in this CDR3, likely reflecting a read error. The chain combines TRBV7-9 with TRBJ2-1; the match to TRBD2 covers 10 bases. V shed 1 base, J shed 8 bases, and the junction held 5 bases outside the gene matches. CDR1 and CDR2 from the germline V gene are SEHNR and FQNEAQ (reference sequence). This CDR3 region has 15 residues. Written as DNA, the CDR3 is TGTGCCAGCAGCTTAGACCTAGCGGGAGAGGATGAGCAGTTCCTC. Its protein is CASSLDLAGEDEQFL.

This clonotype was seen many times. The genes are TRBV28 and TRBJ1-5; possible D gene TRBD1, 6 bases. The CDR3 runs 11 residues. V lost 6 bases to trimming and J lost 6 bases, with 6 bases between them. The germline V gene has CDR1 MDHEN and CDR2 SYDVKM. This CDR3 reads CASRDSQPQHF. The CDR3 nucleotides are TGTGCCAGCAGGGACAGTCAGCCCCAGCATTTT.

The table lists this clonotype with a few counts. The chain couples TRBV2 to TRBJ1-5; D is unclear. This CDR3 has 15 residues. The V and J ends lost 5 bases and 6 bases respectively, with 17 bases between them. In germline, CDR1 is SNHLY, CDR2 FYNNEI. DNA for the CDR3: TGTGCCAGCAGTCCAACCGATTGGGTTGGTCAGCCCCAGCATTTT. This sequence encodes CASSPTDWVGQPQHF. The whole variable domain, remainder taken from reference TRBV2 and TRBJ1-5, is EPEVTQTPSHQVTQMGQEVILRCVPISNHLYFYWYRQILGQKVEFLVSFYNNEISEKSEIFDDQFSVERPDGSNFTLKIRSTKLEDSAMYFCASSPTDWVGQPQHFGDGTRLSIL.

There are a few counts of this clonotype. The V call is TRBV5-1, the J call TRBJ2-7, with TRBD2 identical over 8 bases. CDR3 length equals 15 residues. The V segment lost 4 bases and the J segment 2 bases; nucleotides outside the gene matches: 8. Germline loops: CDR1 SGHRS, CDR2 YFSETQ. The CDR3 DNA reads as TGCGCCAGCAGCCCCAGCGGGGGAGGGCCCTACGAGCAGTACTTC. This translates into CASSPSGGGPYEQYF. Combining the CDR3 with reference TRBV5-1 and TRBJ2-7 gives the whole variable domain KAGVTQTPRYLIKTRGQQVTLSCSPISGHRSVSWYQQTPGQGLQFLFEYFSETQRNKGNFPGRFSGRQFSNSRSEMNVSTLELGDSALYLCASSPSGGGPYEQYFGPGTRLTVT.

CDR3 loop: CASGWPPAGTVNTEAFF. The CDR3 DNA reads TGTGCCAGCGGTTGGCCCCCCGCCGGGACAGTGAACACTGAAGCTTTCTTT. V and J are TRBV28 and TRBJ2-3; TRBD1 agrees at 7 bases. The J call could be wrong; TRBJ1-1 is a better fit for the DNA end. The germline gives CDR1 MDHEN, CDR2 SYDVKM. The CDR3 sequence is 17 residues long.

The chain recombines TRBV5-1 with TRBJ2-5; D is possibly TRBD1 (6 bases). Trimming stripped 0 bases from V and 3 bases from J, with 15 bases between. Germline CDR1 and CDR2: SGHRS and YFSETQ. The CDR3 has 16 amino acids. The CDR3 sequence is CASSLASWGREETQYF. CDR3 bases: TGCGCCAGCAGCTTGGCAAGTTGGGGGCGCGAAGAGACCCAGTACTTC. Full variable domain (missing parts from reference TRBV5-1 and TRBJ2-5): KAGVTQTPRYLIKTRGQQVTLSCSPISGHRSVSWYQQTPGQGLQFLFEYFSETQRNKGNFPGRFSGRQFSNSRSEMNVSTLELGDSALYLCASSLASWGREETQYFGPGTRLLVL.

As to this clonotype: A much larger clone sits a single nucleotide away, making a read error possible. Since no conserved phenylalanine or tryptophan closes the CDR3, a read error is the likely cause. CDR3 coding DNA: TGTGCCAGCAGCTCCGGGCCCACAGGCGGGACAGATACGCAGTATTCT. It encodes CASSSGPTGGTDTQYS. The chain recombines TRBV7-4 with TRBJ2-3, with D tentatively TRBD1 or TRBD2 (5 bases each). V lost 4 bases to trimming and J lost 3 bases, with 17 bases between them. The CDR3 has 16 residues. CDR1 is SGHVT, CDR2 SQSDAQ, per germline.

The gene calls are TRBV5-4 and TRBJ2-7; 9 bases align to TRBD2. Germline V gene lookup returns CDR1 SGHNT and CDR2 YYREEE (reference sequence). V gave up 4 bases and J gave up 5 bases; unmatched junction bases: 10. CDR3 length: 15 residues. DNA of the CDR3: TGTGCCAGCAGCAACCCGGGACTAGCAGAGAACGAGCAGTACTTC. It codes for CASSNPGLAENEQYF. The whole variable domain, filled in from reference TRBV5-4 and TRBJ2-7, reads ETGVTQSPTHLIKTRGQQVTLRCSSQSGHNTVSWYQQALGQGPQFIFQYYREEENGRGNFPPRFSGLQFPNYSSELNVNALELDDSALYLCASSNPGLAENEQYFGPGTRLTVT.

There are many counts of this clonotype. V is TRBV20-1 and J is TRBJ2-4, with TRBD1 matching 7 bases. Germline V lookup: CDR1 DFQATT, CDR2 SNEGSKA (reference sequence). The CDR3 extends over 14 amino acids. V shed 1 base and J 3 bases; nucleotides not matched to a gene: 3. CDR3 protein: CSARARQGKNIQYF. The CDR3 DNA sequence: TGCAGTGCTAGAGCTCGACAGGGCAAAAACATTCAGTACTTC.

This clonotype appeared many times. The chain recombines TRBV28 with TRBJ2-1; tentative D call: TRBD1 (6 bases). The CDR3 contains 15 residues. Trimming stripped 5 bases from V and 4 bases from J, with 15 bases between. CDR1 is MDHEN and CDR2 is SYDVKM in the germline V gene. CDR3 in DNA: TGTGCCAGCAGTCTCCAGGGGCTACAATACAATGAGCAGTTCTTC. Protein: CASSLQGLQYNEQFF.

This clonotype was seen many times. The V and J genes are TRBV5-6 and TRBJ1-4; unclear D gene. The CDR3 totals 14 residues. CDR1 and CDR2 (germline): SGHDT, YYEEEE. Trimming left V 0 bases short and J 7 bases short, with 10 bases between. In nucleotides, the CDR3 is TGTGCCAGCAGCTTGGGACCTGAGGGTGAAAAACTGTTTTTT. Translating gives CASSLGPEGEKLFF.

This rearrangement joins TRBV5-1 to TRBJ1-5; weak D call: TRBD1 (5 bases). This CDR3 is 15 amino acids long. V gave up 1 base and J gave up 5 bases, with 13 bases separating them. CDR1 is SGHRS and CDR2 is YFSETQ in the germline V gene. CDR3 in amino acids: CASSLTGRDDQPQHF. DNA of the CDR3: TGCGCCAGCAGCTTGACCGGGCGGGACGATCAGCCCCAGCATTTT.

This clonotype occurred many times. The V and J genes are TRBV27 and TRBJ1-4; 8 bases align to TRBD1. This CDR3 region has 15 residues. Germline CDR1 and CDR2: MNHEY and SMNVEV (reference sequence). J lost 8 bases, V lost 5 bases, and 10 bases had no gene match. The CDR3 region is CASSDTTGTGEKLFF. CDR3 nucleotides: TGTGCCAGCAGTGACACCACCGGGACAGGCGAAAAACTGTTTTTT.

For the CDR3, the DNA is TGTGCCAGCGGCCCACCCCTCCACTTT. Protein product: CASGPPLHF. V is TRBV12-3 or TRBV12-4 and J is TRBJ1-6, with no clear D. Trimming took off 8 bases at V and 11 bases at J, with 4 bases between the two ends. The CDR3 contains 9 residues.

This clonotype turned up a few times. The V call is TRBV11-2, the J call TRBJ2-3; no clear D. With 2 bases removed from V and 7 bases from J, the gap between germline ends came to 7 bases. CDR1 is SGHAT, CDR2 FQNNGV, per germline. CDR3 size: 12 residues. The CDR3 sequence: CASSLNLNTQYF. The CDR3 DNA reads as TGTGCCAGCAGCTTAAATTTAAATACGCAGTATTTT.

This clonotype was seen many times. A read error may account for a junction end that differs from germline. V usage is TRBV6-1 and J usage is TRBJ1-5, with a weak D call TRBD1 (6 bases). Germline values: CDR1 MNHNS, CDR2 SASEGT. The CDR3 loop spans 15 amino acids. CDR3 nucleotide sequence: TGCGCCAGCTGGTGTCCAGGGGCACCCAATCAGCCCCAGCATTTT. Its protein product is CASWCPGAPNQPQHF.

This clonotype came up many times. The CDR3 DNA reads TGCAGCGTTGATGGCGGGAGCGGCGAGCAGTTCTTC. Its protein is CSVDGGSGEQFF. The chain combines TRBV29-1 with TRBJ2-1, with 7 bases that match TRBD2. This CDR3 comprises 12 residues. Germline CDR1 reads SQVTM; CDR2 reads ANQGSEA. Germline trimming cut 3 bases from V and 10 bases from J; bases unmatched to any gene: 6.

At least ten counts were recorded for this clonotype. V gene TRBV29-1 combines with J gene TRBJ1-4; no clear D gene. V dropped 5 bases and J dropped 12 bases, with 10 bases sitting between them. CDR3 length: 10 amino acids. Germline V CDR1 and CDR2: SQVTM, ANQGSEA. DNA of the CDR3: TGCAGCGTTTACGCAGGCCAACTGTTTTTT. This gives the protein CSVYAGQLFF. The full variable domain, its missing parts supplied by reference TRBV29-1 and TRBJ1-4, is SAVISQKPSRDICQRGTSLTIQCQVDSQVTMMFWYRQQPGQSLTLIATANQGSEATYESGFVIDKFPISRPNLTFSTLTVSNMSPEDSSIYLCSVYAGQLFFGSGTQLSVL.

This clonotype was seen many times. The chain joins TRBV2 to TRBJ1-5; D not certain. V lost 1 base and J lost 6, with 10 bases in between. The CDR3 is 14 amino acids. Germline V gene lookup returns CDR1 SNHLY and CDR2 FYNNEI. CDR3 region: CASSEVKAIQPQHF. The CDR3 DNA sequence: TGTGCCAGCAGTGAAGTAAAGGCGATTCAGCCCCAGCATTTT.